This T cell receptor beta chain originates from a study of blood T cell repertoires in COVID-19. Trimming at V came to 1 base and at J to 10 bases, leaving 10 bases not matched to a gene. Germline CDR1 and CDR2: SGHNT and YENEEA. The CDR3 contains 15 residues. TCRdb's table, derived via immunoSEQ multiplex PCR, lists solely in-frame clones and lacks some. Among roughly 350,000 clones listed, approximately 90% were seen once. Material for sequencing was peripheral blood. The chain joins TRBV11-3 to TRBJ2-1; 7 bases agree with TRBD2. The receptor's source is a woman under 30 who had recovered from COVID-19. The CDR3 nucleotides read TGTGCCAGCAGCTTAGGATTCAGCGGGATGGGGGAGCAGTTCTTC. Its protein product is CASSLGFSGMGEQFF.